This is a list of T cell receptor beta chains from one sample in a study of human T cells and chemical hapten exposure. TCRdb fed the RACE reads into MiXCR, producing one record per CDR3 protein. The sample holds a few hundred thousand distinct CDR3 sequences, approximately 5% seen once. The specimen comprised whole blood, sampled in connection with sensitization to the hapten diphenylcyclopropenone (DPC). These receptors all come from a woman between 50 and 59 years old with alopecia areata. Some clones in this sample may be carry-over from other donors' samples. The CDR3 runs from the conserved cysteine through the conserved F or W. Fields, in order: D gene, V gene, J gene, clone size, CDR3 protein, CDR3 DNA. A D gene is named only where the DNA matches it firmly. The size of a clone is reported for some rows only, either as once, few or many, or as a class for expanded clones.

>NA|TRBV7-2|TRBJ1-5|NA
CASSLRPNQPQHF
TGTGCCAGCAGCCTGAGACCTAATCAGCCCCAGCATTTT
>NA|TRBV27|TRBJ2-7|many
CASSHDGGQYF
TGTGCCAGCAGTCACGACGGAGGTCAGTACTTC
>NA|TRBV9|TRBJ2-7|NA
CASSVGPNREQYF
TGTGCCAGCAGCGTAGGGCCAAATCGCGAGCAGTACTTC
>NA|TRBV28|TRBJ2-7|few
CASTLNPLPQFATDEQYF
TGTGCCAGCACCTTAAATCCCCTCCCCCAGTTTGCTACGGACGAGCAGTACTTC
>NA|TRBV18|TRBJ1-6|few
CASSPTLDNSPLHF
TGTGCCAGCTCACCAACTCTAGATAATTCACCCCTCCACTTT
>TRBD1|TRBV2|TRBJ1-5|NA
CASSGDRVTQPQHF
TGTGCCAGCAGTGGGGACAGGGTTACTCAGCCCCAGCATTTT
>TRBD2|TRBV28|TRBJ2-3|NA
CASSEGRARGDTQYF
TGTGCCAGCAGCGAGGGGAGGGCCCGAGGAGATACGCAGTATTTT
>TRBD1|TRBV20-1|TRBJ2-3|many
CSALTGVDTQYF
TGCAGTGCTTTAACAGGGGTGGATACGCAGTATTTT
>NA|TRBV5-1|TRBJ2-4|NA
CASSPGGGNGNIQYF
TGCGCCAGCAGCCCAGGAGGCGGAAACGGAAACATTCAGTACTTC
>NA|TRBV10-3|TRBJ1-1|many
CAISESREVETEAFF
TGTGCCATCAGTGAGTCTAGAGAGGTCGAGACTGAAGCTTTCTTT
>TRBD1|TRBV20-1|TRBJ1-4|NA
CSARGQFSDEKLFF
TGCAGTGCTAGGGGACAGTTTTCGGACGAAAAACTGTTTTTT
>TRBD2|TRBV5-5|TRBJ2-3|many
CASSQLSGTTDTQYF
TGTGCCAGCAGCCAGCTTAGCGGGACCACAGATACGCAGTATTTT
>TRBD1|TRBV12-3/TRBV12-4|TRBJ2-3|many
CASSTDRGSDTQYF
TGTGCCAGCAGTACCGACAGGGGTTCAGATACGCAGTATTTT
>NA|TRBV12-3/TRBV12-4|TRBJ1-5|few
CASSHRDNQPQHF
TGTGCCAGCAGTCACAGGGACAATCAGCCCCAGCATTTT
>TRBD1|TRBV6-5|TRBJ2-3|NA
CASMRGTGSVTDSQYF
TGTGCCAGCATGAGAGGGACAGGGAGTGTGACAGATTCGCAGTATTTT
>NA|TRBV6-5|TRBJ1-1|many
CASSSVDTEAFF
TGTGCCAGCAGTTCTGTAGACACTGAAGCTTTCTTT
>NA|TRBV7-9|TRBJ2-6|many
CASIREAGANVLTF
TGTGCCAGCATCAGGGAAGCTGGGGCCAACGTCCTGACTTTC
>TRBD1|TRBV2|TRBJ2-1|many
CASARDRAISYNEQFF
TGTGCATCGGCCCGGGACAGGGCTATCTCCTACAATGAGCAGTTCTTC
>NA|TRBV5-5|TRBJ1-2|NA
CASSLEEVYYGYTF
TGTGCCAGCAGCTTGGAAGAGGTGTACTATGGCTACACCTTC
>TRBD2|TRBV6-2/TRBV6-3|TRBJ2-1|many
CASSYMAGGPGEQFF
TGTGCCAGCAGTTACATGGCGGGAGGGCCAGGTGAGCAGTTCTTC
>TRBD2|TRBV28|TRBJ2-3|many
CASSLNSGRAEGDTQYF
TGTGCCAGCAGTCTTAACAGCGGGAGGGCCGAGGGAGATACGCAGTATTTT
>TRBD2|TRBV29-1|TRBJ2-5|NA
CSVLSGLAGGETQYF
TGCAGCGTCTTATCGGGACTAGCGGGCGGGGAGACCCAGTACTTC
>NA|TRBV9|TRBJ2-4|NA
CASSVGGSQNIQYF
TGTGCCAGCAGCGTAGGAGGGAGCCAGAACATTCAGTACTTC
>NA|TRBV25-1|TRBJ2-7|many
CASSYGTPDEQYF
TGTGCCAGCTCTTACGGGACCCCCGACGAGCAGTACTTC
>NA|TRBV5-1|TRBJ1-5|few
CASSLGQGPPQPQHF
TGCGCCAGCAGCTTGGGGCAGGGGCCCCCCCAGCCCCAGCATTTT
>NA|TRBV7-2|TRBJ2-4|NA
CASSLGGLSFAKNIQYF
TGTGCCAGCAGCTTAGGGGGACTGAGCTTTGCCAAAAACATTCAGTACTTC
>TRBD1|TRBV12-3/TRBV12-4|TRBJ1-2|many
CASMPGQGLDYGYTF
TGTGCCAGCATGCCGGGACAGGGGTTGGACTATGGCTACACCTTC
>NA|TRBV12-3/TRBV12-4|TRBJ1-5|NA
CASSYRNQPQHF
TGTGCCAGCAGTTACCGAAATCAGCCCCAGCATTTT
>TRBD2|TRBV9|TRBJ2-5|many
CASSVGSSGGSETQYF
TGTGCCAGCAGCGTAGGTTCTAGCGGGGGGTCGGAGACCCAGTACTTC
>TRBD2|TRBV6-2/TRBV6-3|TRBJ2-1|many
CASSSGTSNEQFF
TGTGCCAGCAGTTCCGGGACTAGCAATGAGCAGTTCTTC
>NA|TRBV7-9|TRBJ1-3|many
CASADLRSGNTIYF
TGTGCCAGCGCAGACTTACGCTCTGGAAACACCATATATTTT